The rows below give T cell receptor beta chains drawn from one sample of a study of cytomegalovirus exposure and HLA in healthy donors. Assay: immunoSEQ multiplex PCR; the TCRdb copy retains only in-frame clones and omits some. The sample comprises some 350,000 clones, roughly 87% of which are singletons, and roughly 1.2% rests with the top ten. Sequenced sample: PBMCs. The receptor set was obtained from a young woman in good health and CMV-seropositive. The conserved cysteine and the conserved F or W are not part of the CDR3 here. The order of the fields is J gene, D gene, V gene, clone size, CDR3 protein. The D gene is left open where the match is weak. Where a row states a size, it is once, few, many or the class of an expanded clone; other rows omit it.

>TRBJ2-7|TRBD1|TRBV6-1|.
ASSGTGQGYEQY
>TRBJ1-2|TRBD1|TRBV7-2|.
ASSLATSIQKWDRGFYGYT
>TRBJ2-1|.|TRBV9|.
ASSVAWVTTDEQF
>TRBJ1-2|TRBD1|TRBV28|.
ASTGGDRAGYT
>TRBJ2-3|TRBD2|TRBV30|.
AWSAGGSYTQY
>TRBJ2-2|.|TRBV28|.
AIRRAGPGELF
>TRBJ2-7|.|TRBV9|.
ASSVGVGGSYEQY
>TRBJ2-7|TRBD1|TRBV7-9|.
ASIRRGTGGSSYEQY
>TRBJ1-4|.|TRBV4-3|.
ASSQDSELF
>TRBJ2-3|.|TRBV6-5|.
ASSYRPTDTQY
>TRBJ2-4|TRBD2|TRBV28|.
ASSFEGGRNIQY
>TRBJ2-1|TRBD2|TRBV10-3|.
AISDLLAGGPVEQF
>TRBJ1-2|.|TRBV27|.
ASSQDIAYGYT
>TRBJ1-1|.|TRBV9|.
ASSVGENTEAF
>TRBJ1-2|.|TRBV29-1|.
SVEDSARGGYGYT
>TRBJ2-1|.|TRBV9|.
ASSVVGSYNEQF
>TRBJ2-6|.|TRBV27|once
ASSYDPPSGANVLT
>TRBJ1-5|.|TRBV28|.
ASSLFQGSRPQH
>TRBJ1-2|TRBD1|TRBV5-6|few
ASSSGTGGFSYGYT
>TRBJ1-2|.|TRBV5-1|.
ASSLAQQGYGYT
>TRBJ2-3|.|TRBV4-2|.
ASSQGRAGDTQY
>TRBJ2-5|TRBD2|TRBV5-6|once
ASSLVLAETQY
>TRBJ2-5|TRBD1|TRBV4-3|.
ASSQGGQGETQY
>TRBJ2-2|.|TRBV29-1|few
SVEDPSTRELF